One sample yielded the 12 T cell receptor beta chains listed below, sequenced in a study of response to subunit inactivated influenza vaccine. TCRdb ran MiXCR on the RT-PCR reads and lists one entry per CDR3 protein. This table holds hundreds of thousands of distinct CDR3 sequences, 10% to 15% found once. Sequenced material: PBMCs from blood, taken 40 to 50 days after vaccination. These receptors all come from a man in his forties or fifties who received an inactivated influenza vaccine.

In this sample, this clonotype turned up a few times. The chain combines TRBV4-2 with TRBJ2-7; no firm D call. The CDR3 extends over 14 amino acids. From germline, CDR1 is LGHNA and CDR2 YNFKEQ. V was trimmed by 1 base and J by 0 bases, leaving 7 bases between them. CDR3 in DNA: TGTGCCAGCAGCCAAGGGATTGGCTCCTACGAGCAGTACTTC. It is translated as CASSQGIGSYEQYF.

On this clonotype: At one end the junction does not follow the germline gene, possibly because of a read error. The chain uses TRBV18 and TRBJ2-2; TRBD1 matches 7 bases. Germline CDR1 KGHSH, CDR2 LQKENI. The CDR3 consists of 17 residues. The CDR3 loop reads CASSRGQTLSNAGELFF. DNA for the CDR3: TGTGCCAGCTCACGGGGACAGACCCTTTCGAACGCCGGGGAGCTGTTTTTT.

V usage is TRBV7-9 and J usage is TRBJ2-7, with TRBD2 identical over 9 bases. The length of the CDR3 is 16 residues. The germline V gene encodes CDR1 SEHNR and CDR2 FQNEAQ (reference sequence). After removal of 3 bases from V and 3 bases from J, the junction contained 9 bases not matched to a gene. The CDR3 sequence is CASSFFQQRGDYEQYF. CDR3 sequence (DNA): TGTGCCAGCAGCTTCTTTCAACAGCGGGGGGACTACGAGCAGTACTTC. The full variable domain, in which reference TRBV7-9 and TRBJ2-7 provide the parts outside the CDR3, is DTGVSQNPRHKITKRGQNVTFRCDPISEHNRLYWYRQTLGQGPEFLTYFQNEAQLEKSRLLSDRFSAERPKGSFSTLEIQRTEQGDSAMYLCASSFFQQRGDYEQYFGPGTRLTVT.

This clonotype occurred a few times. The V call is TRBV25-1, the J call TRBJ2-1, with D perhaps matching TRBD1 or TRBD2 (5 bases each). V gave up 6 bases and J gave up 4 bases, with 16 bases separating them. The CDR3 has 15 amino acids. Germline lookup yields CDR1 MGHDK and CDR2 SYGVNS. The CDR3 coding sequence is TGTGCCAGCAGGGGAGACAGTGGGGTTTACAATGAGCAGTTCTTC. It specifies CASRGDSGVYNEQFF.

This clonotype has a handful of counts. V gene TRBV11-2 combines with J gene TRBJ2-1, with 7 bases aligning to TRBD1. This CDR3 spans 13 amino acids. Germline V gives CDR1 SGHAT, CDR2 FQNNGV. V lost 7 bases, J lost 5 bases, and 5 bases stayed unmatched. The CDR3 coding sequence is TGTGCCAGCAACGACAGGGTGGACAATGAGCAGTTCTTC. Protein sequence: CASNDRVDNEQFF. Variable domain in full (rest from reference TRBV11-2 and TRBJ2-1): EAGVAQSPRYKIIEKRQSVAFWCNPISGHATLYWYQQILGQGPKLLIQFQNNGVVDDSQLPKDRFSAERLKGVDSTLKIQPAKLEDSAVYLCASNDRVDNEQFFGPGTRLTVL.

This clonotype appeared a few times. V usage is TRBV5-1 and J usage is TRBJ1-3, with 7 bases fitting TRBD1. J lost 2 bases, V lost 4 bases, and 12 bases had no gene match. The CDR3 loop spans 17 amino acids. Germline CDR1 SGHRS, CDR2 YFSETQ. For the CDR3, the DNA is TGCGCCAGCAGCCTGGACCCTCGAGGGGGCACTGGAAACACCATATATTTT. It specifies CASSLDPRGGTGNTIYF.

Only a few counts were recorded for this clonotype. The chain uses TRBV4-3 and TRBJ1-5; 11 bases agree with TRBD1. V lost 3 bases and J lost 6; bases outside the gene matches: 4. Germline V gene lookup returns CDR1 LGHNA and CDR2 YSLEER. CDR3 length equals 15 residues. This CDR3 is CASSQDRGLTQPQHF. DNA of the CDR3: TGCGCCAGCAGCCAGGACAGGGGGCTGACTCAGCCCCAGCATTTT.

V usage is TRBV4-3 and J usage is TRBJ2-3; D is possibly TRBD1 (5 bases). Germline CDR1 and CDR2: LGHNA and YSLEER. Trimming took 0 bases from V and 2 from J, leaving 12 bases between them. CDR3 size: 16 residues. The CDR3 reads CASSQDWTPVTDTQYF. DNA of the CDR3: TGCGCCAGCAGCCAAGATTGGACACCCGTCACAGATACGCAGTATTTT.

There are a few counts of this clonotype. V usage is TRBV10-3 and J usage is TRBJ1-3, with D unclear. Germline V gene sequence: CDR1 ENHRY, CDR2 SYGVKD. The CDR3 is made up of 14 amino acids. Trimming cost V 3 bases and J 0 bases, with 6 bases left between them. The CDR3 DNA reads TGTGCCATCAGTGACGGCCCCTCTGGAAACACCATATATTTT. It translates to CAISDGPSGNTIYF.

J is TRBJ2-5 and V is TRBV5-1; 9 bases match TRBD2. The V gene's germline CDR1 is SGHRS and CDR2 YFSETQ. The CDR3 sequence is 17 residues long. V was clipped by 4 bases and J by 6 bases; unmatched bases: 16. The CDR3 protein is CASSIQLRGRAMKTQYF. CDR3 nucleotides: TGCGCCAGCAGCATCCAGTTGCGCGGGAGGGCCATGAAGACCCAGTACTTC.

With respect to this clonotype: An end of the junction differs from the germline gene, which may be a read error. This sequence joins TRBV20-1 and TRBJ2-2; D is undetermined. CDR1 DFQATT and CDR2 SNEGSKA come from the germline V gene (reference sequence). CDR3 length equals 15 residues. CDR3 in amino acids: CSVRDGSRQTGELFF. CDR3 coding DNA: TGCAGTGTTAGAGACGGAAGTCGACAAACCGGGGAGCTGTTTTTT.

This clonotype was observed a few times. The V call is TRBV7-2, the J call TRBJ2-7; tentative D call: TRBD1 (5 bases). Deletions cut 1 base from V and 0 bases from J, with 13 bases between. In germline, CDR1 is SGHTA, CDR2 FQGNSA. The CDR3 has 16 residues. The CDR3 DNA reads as TGTGCCAGCAGCTTAGTCTCAGGGCCGGCCTCCTACGAGCAGTACTTC. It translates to CASSLVSGPASYEQYF.